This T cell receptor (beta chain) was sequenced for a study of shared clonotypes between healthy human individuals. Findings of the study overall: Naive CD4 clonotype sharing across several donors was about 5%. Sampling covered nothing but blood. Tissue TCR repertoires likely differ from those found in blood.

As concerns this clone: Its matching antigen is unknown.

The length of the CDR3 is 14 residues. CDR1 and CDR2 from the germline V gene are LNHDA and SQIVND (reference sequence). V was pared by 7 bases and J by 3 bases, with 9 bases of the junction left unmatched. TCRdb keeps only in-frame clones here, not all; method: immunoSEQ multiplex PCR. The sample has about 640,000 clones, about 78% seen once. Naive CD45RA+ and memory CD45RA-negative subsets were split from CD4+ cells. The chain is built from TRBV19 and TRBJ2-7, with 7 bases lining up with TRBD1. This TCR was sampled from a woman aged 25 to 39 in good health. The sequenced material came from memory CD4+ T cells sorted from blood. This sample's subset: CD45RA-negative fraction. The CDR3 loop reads CASNRDSLFYEQYF. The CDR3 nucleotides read TGTGCCAGTAACCGGGACAGTCTATTCTACGAGCAGTACTTC.